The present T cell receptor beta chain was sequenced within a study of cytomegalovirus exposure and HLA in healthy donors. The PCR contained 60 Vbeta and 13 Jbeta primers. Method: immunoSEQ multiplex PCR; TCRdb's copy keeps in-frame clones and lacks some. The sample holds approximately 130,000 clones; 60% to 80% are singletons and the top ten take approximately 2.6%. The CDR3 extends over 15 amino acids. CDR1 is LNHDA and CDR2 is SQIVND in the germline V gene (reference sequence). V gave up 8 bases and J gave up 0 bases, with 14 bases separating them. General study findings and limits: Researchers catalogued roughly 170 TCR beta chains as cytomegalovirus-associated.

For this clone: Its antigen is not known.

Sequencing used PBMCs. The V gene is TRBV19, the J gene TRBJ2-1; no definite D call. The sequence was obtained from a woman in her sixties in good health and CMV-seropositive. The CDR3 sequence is CASASVLSSYNEQFF. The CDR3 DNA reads TGTGCCAGTGCGAGCGTCCTCAGCTCCTACAATGAGCAGTTCTTC.